These 9 T cell receptor beta chains were all obtained from the same sample, sequenced in a study of blood T cell repertoires in COVID-19. The assay was immunoSEQ multiplex PCR, and TCRdb's table has in-frame clones only and misses some. This sample has 250,000 to 400,000 clones, with 90% found just once. Sequencing was done on a sample of peripheral blood. The source of these receptors is a woman aged 25-40 years with COVID-19, enrolled during active disease.

This clone came up a few times. CDR3 DNA sequence: TGTGCCTGGTTGGGTAGGGGGAATGAAAAACTGTTTTTT. Amino acid sequence: CAWLGRGNEKLFF. The V and J genes are TRBV30 and TRBJ1-4, with D maybe TRBD1 (6 bases). V lost 5 bases and J lost 5, with 12 bases in between. CDR3 length equals 13 residues. Germline CDR1 is GTSNPN and CDR2 is SVGIG (reference sequence). Full variable domain (remainder filled in from reference TRBV30 and TRBJ1-4): SQTIHQWPATLVQPVGSPLSLECTVEGTSNPNLYWYRQAAGRGLQLLFYSVGIGQISSEVPQNLSASRPQDRQFILSSKKLLLSDSGFYLCAWLGRGNEKLFFGSGTQLSVL.

V and J are TRBV7-6 and TRBJ1-1; 10 bases match TRBD1. The CDR3 runs to 15 residues. V lost 4 bases, J lost 1 base, and 3 bases stayed unmatched. In germline, CDR1 is SGHVS, CDR2 FNYEAQ. CDR3: CASSSRTGGNTEAFF. The CDR3 coding sequence is TGTGCCAGCAGCTCCCGGACAGGGGGGAACACTGAAGCTTTCTTT.

The gene calls are TRBV4-1 and TRBJ1-5; possible D gene TRBD1, 6 bases. The V end lost 2 bases, the J end lost 3 bases, and 20 bases lay between the germline ends. This CDR3 has 18 amino acids. Per the germline V gene, CDR1 is MGHRA and CDR2 is YSYEKL. CDR3 residues: CASSQTASPGAFNQPQHF. The DNA for the CDR3 is TGCGCCAGCAGCCAAACTGCTAGTCCAGGGGCGTTCAATCAGCCCCAGCATTTT.

V usage is TRBV28 and J usage is TRBJ1-4; TRBD1 matches 7 bases. Trimming cost V 7 bases and J 15 bases; bases outside gene matches: 14. The CDR3 runs 13 residues. Germline CDR1 and CDR2: MDHEN and SYDVKM. The CDR3 loop is CASTGGQVSGLFF. The CDR3 bases are TGTGCCAGCACAGGTGGACAGGTTTCGGGCTTGTTTTTT.

The table lists this clone with a count of one. The chain uses TRBV19 and TRBJ2-2; TRBD2 aligns across 10 bases. V trimming: 6 bases; J trimming: 0 bases; junction bases outside the gene matches: 4. The germline V gene has CDR1 LNHDA and CDR2 SQIVND (reference sequence). The CDR3 runs 16 residues. CDR3 loop: CASSWTSGSNTGELFF. CDR3 DNA sequence: TGTGCCAGTAGCTGGACTAGCGGATCGAACACCGGGGAGCTGTTTTTT. Complete variable domain (other parts from reference TRBV19 and TRBJ2-2): DGGITQSPKYLFRKEGQNVTLSCEQNLNHDAMYWYRQDPGQGLRLIYYSQIVNDFQKGDIAEGYSVSREKKESFPLTVTSAQKNPTAFYLCASSWTSGSNTGELFFGEGSRLTVL.

The chain uses TRBV7-2 and TRBJ2-7, with a possible D match to TRBD2 (5 bases). The CDR3 extends over 15 amino acids. V was trimmed by 5 bases and J by 0 bases, leaving 14 bases between them. Germline V gene data show CDR1 as SGHTA and CDR2 as FQGNSA. CDR3 sequence reads: CASSPDRAVSYEQYF. Written as DNA, the CDR3 is TGTGCCAGCAGCCCAGACCGAGCGGTCTCCTACGAGCAGTACTTC.

This clone was seen once. J is TRBJ1-6 and V is TRBV11-2; no clear D gene. The germline V and J ends were trimmed by 5 bases and 4 bases, with 6 bases remaining between them. The CDR3 runs 13 residues. Looked up from germline, CDR1 is SGHAT and CDR2 is FQNNGV. The CDR3 DNA is TGTGCCAGCAGCCCCGGTTATAATTCACCCCTCCACTTT. Amino acid sequence: CASSPGYNSPLHF.

V usage is TRBV9 and J usage is TRBJ2-1; D is perhaps TRBD2 (5 bases). Between the trimmed V and J ends, which lost 0 bases and 0 bases, there was a span of 13 bases. The CDR3 covers 17 residues. Germline lookup yields CDR1 SGDLS and CDR2 YYNGEE. The CDR3 protein is CASSVGSSPSSYNEQFF. The CDR3 DNA follows: TGTGCCAGCAGCGTAGGGTCTAGCCCGAGCTCCTACAATGAGCAGTTCTTC.

As regards this clone: The same CDR3 also results from other DNA sequences found in this sample. The CDR3 loop reads CAISEPRLASSTDTQYF. DNA for the CDR3: TGTGCCATCAGTGAGCCCCGACTAGCGAGCAGCACAGATACGCAGTATTTT. V and J are TRBV10-3 and TRBJ2-3, with 8 bases matching TRBD2. From germline, CDR1 is ENHRY and CDR2 SYGVKD. Trimming took 2 bases from V and 0 from J; bases not matched to a gene: 7. The CDR3 covers 17 residues.